This T cell receptor (beta chain) emerged from a study of blood T cell repertoires in COVID-19. At the level of the study: T cells, B-cell-depleted T cells, or PBMCs supplied cDNA or gDNA.

Germline V CDR1 and CDR2: MNHEY, SMNVEV (reference sequence). The length of the CDR3 is 16 residues. With 1 base removed from V and 2 bases from J, the gap between germline ends came to 13 bases. Exposed volunteers were people who met a COVID-19 case within 2 weeks before study entry. Here immunoSEQ multiplex PCR was the method, and the copy in TCRdb shows in-frame clones only, minus some. The data contain around 64,000 clones, under 80% of them singletons. The sequenced sample was PBMCs or T cells enriched from blood (not recorded which). The chain employs TRBV27 and TRBJ2-3; D might be TRBD1 (5 bases). This clonotype was sampled from a woman aged 60-75 years who had been exposed to COVID-19. As DNA, the CDR3 is TGTGCCAGCAGTTTATTCTTTCAGGGAAACACAGATACGCAGTATTTT. Its translation is CASSLFFQGNTDTQYF.